The 28 T cell receptor beta chains presented below share a single source sample, sequenced in a study of identical twins. TCRdb analysed the 5' RACE reads with MiXCR anew, one entry per CDR3 protein. The table has 260,000 or so distinct CDR3 sequences, 7.5% seen once. This sample also belongs to another study, concerning yellow fever vaccine responses in identical twins.

The specimen sequenced was CD8+ T cells sorted from blood. The receptors shown here come from a young woman in good health.

This clonotype was counted ten times or more. The chain has TRBV14 and TRBJ1-6; D gene unclear. Per the germline V gene, CDR1 is SGHDN and CDR2 is FVKESK. The CDR3 consists of 16 residues. Trimming pared 1 base from V and 7 bases from J, leaving 14 bases between. The CDR3 loop is CASSQGGSHGNSPLHF. Here the CDR3 DNA reads TGTGCCAGCAGCCAAGGAGGATCCCATGGGAATTCACCCCTCCACTTT.

With respect to this clonotype: A much larger clone is a single base away; this may be a read error. The CDR3 protein is CATSRAGTDTGELSF. CDR3 sequence (DNA): TGTGCCACCAGCAGAGCGGGGACAGATACCGGGGAGCTGTCTTTT. The chain links TRBV15 to TRBJ2-2; 7 positions agree with TRBD1. CDR3 size: 15 residues. Germline V gene lookup returns CDR1 LNHNV and CDR2 YYDKDF (reference sequence).

This clonotype appeared many times. This rearrangement joins TRBV28 to TRBJ2-1, with a tentative D call TRBD2 (6 bases). CDR1 is MDHEN, CDR2 SYDVKM, per germline. CDR3 length: 16 residues. V lost 2 bases and J 2 bases, leaving 13 bases between the germline ends. The CDR3 loop reads CASSLSLAPTYNEQFF. CDR3 in DNA: TGTGCCAGCAGTTTAAGTCTAGCGCCTACCTACAATGAGCAGTTCTTC.

The gene calls are TRBV20-1 and TRBJ2-7; TRBD1 matches 7 bases. In germline, CDR1 is DFQATT, CDR2 SNEGSKA (reference sequence). V was pared by 0 bases and J by 4 bases, with 12 bases of the junction left unmatched. This CDR3 is 16 amino acids long. The CDR3 sequence is CSARDYDRDFSYEQYF. Written as DNA, the CDR3 is TGCAGTGCTAGAGATTATGACAGGGATTTCTCATACGAGCAGTACTTC.

This clonotype was detected only once. This chain connects TRBV5-4 to TRBJ2-1; no reliable D call. Between the trimmed V and J ends, which lost 5 bases and 11 bases, there was a span of 11 bases. In germline, CDR1 is SGHNT, CDR2 YYREEE (reference sequence). This CDR3 is built from 11 residues. The CDR3 DNA sequence: TGTGCCAGCAGTTACATGAGTCAGCAGTTCTTC. It specifies CASSYMSQQFF. Combining the CDR3 with reference TRBV5-4 and TRBJ2-1 gives the whole variable domain ETGVTQSPTHLIKTRGQQVTLRCSSQSGHNTVSWYQQALGQGPQFIFQYYREEENGRGNFPPRFSGLQFPNYSSELNVNALELDDSALYLCASSYMSQQFFGPGTRLTVL.

This clonotype was detected only a few times. The rearrangement joins TRBV5-6 to TRBJ2-1; 8 bases line up with TRBD2. Trimming took 4 bases from V and 8 from J; bases not matched to a gene: 8. CDR3 length: 14 amino acids. Germline lookup yields CDR1 SGHDT and CDR2 YYEEEE. In nucleotides, the CDR3 is TGTGCCAGCAGCCACGGGACTAGTATCTATGAGCAGTTCTTC. Its protein is CASSHGTSIYEQFF.

The sample holds a few counts of this clonotype. V and J are TRBV3-1 and TRBJ2-3, with 11 bases identical to TRBD2. V shed 2 bases and J 4 bases; nucleotides not matched to a gene: 8. The CDR3 totals 17 residues. The germline gives CDR1 LGHDT, CDR2 YNNKEL (reference sequence). This CDR3 is CASSQPQTSGAADTQYF. For the CDR3, the DNA is TGTGCCAGCAGCCAACCTCAGACTAGCGGGGCCGCAGATACGCAGTATTTT.

The V and J genes are TRBV7-7 and TRBJ2-2, with D unresolved. V lost 4 bases, J lost 1 base, and 7 bases lay in between. The CDR3 has 14 residues. In germline, CDR1 is SSHAT, CDR2 FNYEAQ (reference sequence). The CDR3 sequence is CASSSGRNTGELFF. The CDR3 DNA follows: TGTGCCAGCAGCTCCGGACGGAACACCGGGGAGCTGTTTTTT.

This clonotype was seen at least ten times. The chain couples TRBV11-2 to TRBJ2-5; 10 nucleotides line up with TRBD2. V shed 2 bases and J 3 bases; nucleotides not matched to a gene: 6. Germline V CDR1 and CDR2: SGHAT, FQNNGV. This CDR3 is 16 amino acids long. CDR3 region: CASSLFLLAGEETQYF. The DNA for the CDR3 is TGTGCCAGCAGCTTATTCCTGCTAGCGGGGGAAGAGACCCAGTACTTC.

This clonotype was seen many times. The chain uses TRBV5-1 and TRBJ2-7; a possible D gene is TRBD1 (6 bases). Germline V gives CDR1 SGHRS, CDR2 YFSETQ. The V end lost 4 bases, the J end lost 4 bases, and 27 bases lay between the germline ends. This CDR3 comprises 18 residues. The CDR3 is CASSPKGTSSGRVYEQYF. The CDR3 region has the DNA TGCGCCAGCAGCCCGAAAGGGACATCATCAGGGCGGGTTTACGAGCAGTACTTC.

This clonotype was detected many times. The chain is built from TRBV5-1 and TRBJ2-1, with TRBD2 matching 7 bases. Germline V lookup: CDR1 SGHRS, CDR2 YFSETQ. There are 17 residues in the CDR3. Trimming at V came to 4 bases and at J to 0 bases, leaving 10 bases not matched to a gene. Written as DNA, the CDR3 is TGCGCCAGCAGCCCCTCCGGGACTACCAGCTCCTACAATGAGCAGTTCTTC. Encoded protein: CASSPSGTTSSYNEQFF.

The J gene is TRBJ2-1, the V gene TRBV27, with 8 positions matching TRBD2. V was pared by 7 bases and J by 8 bases, with 4 bases of the junction left unmatched. This CDR3 region has 12 residues. The germline CDR1 and CDR2 sequences are MNHEY and SMNVEV (reference sequence). CDR3 sequence: CASKGREDEQFF. The CDR3 DNA sequence: TGTGCCAGCAAGGGGCGGGAGGATGAGCAGTTCTTC.

The chain uses TRBV20-1 and TRBJ2-7; TRBD2 matches at 7 bases. V dropped 0 bases and J dropped 4; count of bases not matched to a gene: 12. CDR1 is DFQATT and CDR2 is SNEGSKA in the germline V gene (reference sequence). CDR3 length equals 16 residues. CDR3 sequence (DNA): TGCAGTGCTAGAGAGGGTTTGGGGGGGAGCCAATACGAGCAGTACTTC. This encodes CSAREGLGGSQYEQYF.

This clonotype was seen ten or more times. The DNA of the CDR3 is TGTGCCAGCAGTTTCCCCCAGGAAACCTACAATGAGCAGTTCTTC. Translating gives CASSFPQETYNEQFF. This chain connects TRBV28 to TRBJ2-1; D call uncertain. The V and J ends lost 3 bases and 2 bases respectively, with 11 bases between them. The germline V gene encodes CDR1 MDHEN and CDR2 SYDVKM. The CDR3 is 15 amino acids.

This clonotype was observed at least ten times. This chain joins TRBV29-1 and TRBJ2-7; D may be TRBD2 (5 bases). Trimming took 6 bases from V and 3 from J, leaving 9 bases between them. The germline V gene has CDR1 SQVTM and CDR2 ANQGSEA. This CDR3 contains 11 residues. The CDR3 DNA reads TGCAGCGTCTCCCGGGGCTACGAGCAGTACGTC. It translates to CSVSRGYEQYV.

Details on this clonotype: Just one base apart from a much larger clone, this may be a read error. CDR3 in amino acids: CSARDWTRGNNEQFF. The CDR3 DNA is TGCAGTGCTAGAGATTGGACAAGGGGCAATAATGAGCAGTTCTTC. The genes are TRBV20-1 and TRBJ2-1; tentatively, D is TRBD1 (5 bases). This CDR3 spans 15 amino acids. CDR1 and CDR2 from the germline V gene are DFQATT and SNEGSKA (reference sequence). V was clipped by 0 bases and J by 7 bases, with 16 bases between them.

This clonotype has a count of ten or more. The chain uses TRBV4-1 and TRBJ1-4; D is uncertain. Germline loops: CDR1 MGHRA, CDR2 YSYEKL. V shed 1 base and J shed 8 bases, with 8 bases lying between them. The CDR3 spans 13 residues. The CDR3 DNA is TGCGCCAGCAGCCAAGTTCCTGGGGAAAAACTGTTTTTT. Translated: CASSQVPGEKLFF.

This clonotype has a handful of counts. This chain uses TRBV6-1 with TRBJ1-6, with 7 bases lining up with TRBD1. Trimming at V came to 2 bases and at J to 5 bases, leaving 3 bases not matched to a gene. CDR1 is MNHNS and CDR2 is SASEGT in the germline V gene. This CDR3 is built from 15 residues. The CDR3 protein is CASSERQGDNSPLHF. The CDR3 DNA reads TGTGCCAGCAGTGAACGACAGGGTGATAATTCACCCCTCCACTTT.

V is TRBV12-3 or TRBV12-4 and J is TRBJ2-2; 7 nucleotides match TRBD1. Trimming took 7 bases from V and 4 from J; bases not matched to a gene: 9. This CDR3 comprises 15 residues. This CDR3 reads CASNVRGRGTGELFF. The CDR3 DNA reads TGTGCCAGCAACGTAAGGGGGCGAGGCACCGGGGAGCTGTTTTTT.

This clonotype occurred a few times. The chain recombines TRBV5-5 with TRBJ2-5; 10 bases align to TRBD1. CDR1 SGHKS and CDR2 YYEKEE come from the germline V gene (reference sequence). V was pared by 1 base and J by 4 bases, with 7 bases of the junction left unmatched. This CDR3 is built from 16 residues. CDR3: CASSLRSRDRGETQYF. CDR3 coding DNA: TGTGCCAGCAGCTTGAGATCCCGGGACAGGGGAGAGACCCAGTACTTC.

The chain uses TRBV4-1 and TRBJ2-7; TRBD2 aligns across 7 bases. The CDR3 consists of 15 residues. Per the germline V gene, CDR1 is MGHRA and CDR2 is YSYEKL. V lost 3 bases and J lost 3; bases outside the gene matches: 8. The DNA for the CDR3 is TGCGCCAGCAGCCACCCGGGGGGAGGGTACTACGAGCAGTACTTC. This translates into CASSHPGGGYYEQYF.

The sample holds many counts of this clonotype. V usage is TRBV2 and J usage is TRBJ2-1, with 8 bases identical to TRBD1. The junction had 10 bases not matched to a gene; V was cut back by 4 bases and J by 5 bases. CDR1 is SNHLY, CDR2 FYNNEI, per germline. The length of the CDR3 is 16 residues. CDR3 sequence: CASSGSLGTGNNEQFF. The CDR3 DNA is TGTGCCAGCAGTGGAAGTTTGGGGACAGGTAACAATGAGCAGTTCTTC.

This clonotype has only a few counts. The rearrangement links TRBV29-1 to TRBJ2-2; D gene uncertain. The V gene lost 5 bases and the J gene lost 6 bases, with 7 bases spanning the gap. The CDR3 is 11 residues long. CDR1 and CDR2 (germline): SQVTM, ANQGSEA. The CDR3, as DNA: TGCAGCGTTTACGAGGCCGGGGAGCTGTTTTTT. Translation: CSVYEAGELFF.

A few counts support this clonotype. CDR3 sequence: CASSEKGWDEQFF. The CDR3 nucleotides are TGTGCCAGCAGTGAAAAGGGTTGGGATGAGCAGTTCTTC. This sequence joins TRBV2 and TRBJ2-1; no clear D gene. The germline gives CDR1 SNHLY, CDR2 FYNNEI. This CDR3 contains 13 residues. V was clipped by 2 bases and J by 8 bases, with 10 bases between them.

This clonotype was observed a few times. This rearrangement joins TRBV6-2 or TRBV6-3 to TRBJ2-3; D gene ambiguous. V was pared by 2 bases and J by 2 bases, with 5 bases between. Germline V gene sequence: CDR1 MNHEY, CDR2 SVGEGT. CDR3 length equals 13 residues. The CDR3 sequence is CASSYQVTDTQYF. The CDR3 DNA reads as TGTGCCAGCAGTTACCAGGTCACAGATACGCAGTATTTT.

In this sample, this clonotype turned up many times. This chain links TRBV6-5 with TRBJ2-7; 7 bases are shared with TRBD1. The germline CDR1 and CDR2 sequences are MNHEY and SVGAGI. Germline trimming cut 6 bases from V and 4 bases from J; bases unmatched to any gene: 3. CDR3 length: 12 amino acids. The CDR3, as DNA: TGTGCCAGCAGCACGACAGGGTACGAGCAGTACTTC. Translating gives CASSTTGYEQYF.

The V gene is TRBV2, the J gene TRBJ1-6; D is undetermined. This CDR3 has 16 residues. CDR1 SNHLY and CDR2 FYNNEI come from the germline V gene. V dropped 6 bases and J dropped 0 bases, with 12 bases sitting between them. CDR3 in DNA: TGTGCCAGCAGGGTCAGGCGGAGCTCCTATAATTCACCCCTCCACTTT. Its protein product is CASRVRRSSYNSPLHF.

This clonotype has a handful of counts. This chain connects TRBV2 to TRBJ2-1, with 10 nucleotides matching TRBD1. The CDR3 contains 16 residues. Germline assignment: CDR1 SNHLY and CDR2 FYNNEI. V lost 3 bases, J lost 4 bases, and 6 bases stayed unmatched. Here the CDR3 DNA reads TGTGCCAGCAGTGATGATGGACAGGGGGGTTACAATGAGCAGTTCTTC. This codes for CASSDDGQGGYNEQFF.